Listed below are T cell receptor beta chains from one sample, sequenced in a study of OX40 agonist ivuxolimab in advanced cancers. The protocol was immunoSEQ multiplex PCR, while the TCRdb copy is restricted to in-frame clones and leaves out a portion. The sample consists of some 81,000 clones, 65% to 90% of them appearing once. Specimen: CD4+ or CD8+ T cells sorted from blood, collected in a trial of the OX40 agonist ivuxolimab. These receptors all stem from an adult with an advanced solid tumor such as melanoma, head and neck, liver or kidney cancer. The CDR3 runs from the conserved cysteine through the conserved F or W. Fields, in order: D gene, J gene, clone size, V gene, CDR3 protein, CDR3 DNA. D genes are given only for firm matches. For some rows the clone size is stated as once, few or many, or as a class when expanded; others skip it.

d_gene: TRBD2
j_gene: TRBJ2-5
abundance: .
v_gene: TRBV7-6
CDR3aa: CASSLARTRGTQYF
CDR3nt: TGTGCCAGCAGCTTAGCCAGGACTAGAGGGACCCAGTACTTC

d_gene: .
j_gene: TRBJ1-1
abundance: few
v_gene: TRBV7-2
CDR3aa: CASSSAFGNTEAFF
CDR3nt: TGTGCCAGCAGCTCGGCCTTTGGGAACACTGAAGCTTTCTTT

d_gene: .
j_gene: TRBJ2-2
abundance: .
v_gene: TRBV29-1
CDR3aa: CSVERGHGELFF
CDR3nt: TGCAGCGTTGAACGGGGTCACGGGGAGCTGTTTTTT

d_gene: .
j_gene: TRBJ1-5
abundance: few
v_gene: TRBV4-1
CDR3aa: CASSPISGQPQHF
CDR3nt: TGCGCCAGCAGCCCCATCAGTGGTCAGCCCCAGCATTTT

d_gene: TRBD1
j_gene: TRBJ1-1
abundance: .
v_gene: TRBV11-2
CDR3aa: CASSLATGTANTEAFF
CDR3nt: TGTGCCAGCAGCTTAGCGACTGGGACAGCGAACACTGAAGCTTTCTTT

d_gene: TRBD1
j_gene: TRBJ1-2
abundance: .
v_gene: TRBV19
CDR3aa: CASSPLEGAASGYTF
CDR3nt: TGTGCCAGTAGTCCCCTGGAGGGGGCGGCGAGTGGCTACACCTTC

d_gene: .
j_gene: TRBJ2-1
abundance: .
v_gene: TRBV2
CDR3aa: CASSEPVNEQFF
CDR3nt: TGTGCCAGCAGTGAACCCGTAAATGAGCAGTTCTTC

d_gene: TRBD1
j_gene: TRBJ1-1
abundance: few
v_gene: TRBV29-1
CDR3aa: CSVGQGATEAFF
CDR3nt: TGCAGCGTGGGACAGGGGGCAACTGAAGCTTTCTTT

d_gene: TRBD1
j_gene: TRBJ2-2
abundance: once
v_gene: TRBV30
CDR3aa: CAWSVGGTGEVTGELFF
CDR3nt: TGTGCCTGGAGTGTGGGAGGGACAGGGGAGGTCACCGGGGAGCTGTTTTTT

d_gene: .
j_gene: TRBJ2-6
abundance: .
v_gene: TRBV5-8
CDR3aa: CAGTKDATAGANVLTF
CDR3nt: TGTGCCGGGACCAAGGACGCGACGGCGGGGGCCAACGTCCTGACTTTC

d_gene: TRBD2
j_gene: TRBJ2-3
abundance: .
v_gene: TRBV4-3
CDR3aa: CASSQGPSGVSTDTQYF
CDR3nt: TGCGCCAGCAGCCAAGGCCCTAGCGGGGTTAGCACAGATACGCAGTATTTT

d_gene: .
j_gene: TRBJ1-2
abundance: .
v_gene: TRBV6-5
CDR3aa: CASRGAGPTYGYTF
CDR3nt: TGTGCCAGCAGGGGGGCTGGCCCTACGTATGGCTACACCTTC

d_gene: .
j_gene: TRBJ2-1
abundance: .
v_gene: TRBV10-3
CDR3aa: CAISERQMDNEQFF
CDR3nt: TGTGCCATCAGTGAGAGACAGATGGACAATGAGCAGTTCTTC

d_gene: .
j_gene: TRBJ1-2
abundance: .
v_gene: TRBV7-2
CDR3aa: CASSTRTGSNYGYTF
CDR3nt: TGTGCCAGCAGCACCCGAACAGGGTCTAACTATGGCTACACCTTC

d_gene: .
j_gene: TRBJ2-3
abundance: .
v_gene: TRBV4-1
CDR3aa: CASSQEVGGISTDTQYF
CDR3nt: TGCGCCAGCAGCCAAGAAGTAGGGGGAATTAGCACAGATACGCAGTATTTT

d_gene: TRBD2
j_gene: TRBJ2-5
abundance: .
v_gene: TRBV30
CDR3aa: CAWSVAGAQETQYF
CDR3nt: TGTGCCTGGAGTGTAGCGGGGGCTCAAGAGACCCAGTACTTC

d_gene: .
j_gene: TRBJ1-3
abundance: .
v_gene: TRBV7-8
CDR3aa: CASSLTLIGNTIYF
CDR3nt: TGTGCCAGCAGCTTAACCTTAATTGGAAACACCATATATTTT

d_gene: TRBD2
j_gene: TRBJ2-3
abundance: .
v_gene: TRBV6-5
CDR3aa: CASIGGGGDTQYF
CDR3nt: TGTGCCAGCATCGGGGGGGGCGGAGATACGCAGTATTTT

d_gene: .
j_gene: TRBJ2-7
abundance: .
v_gene: TRBV2
CDR3aa: CASSELLSYEQYF
CDR3nt: TGTGCCAGCAGTGAACTCCTCTCCTACGAGCAGTACTTC

d_gene: TRBD1
j_gene: TRBJ1-1
abundance: .
v_gene: TRBV5-6
CDR3aa: CASTYRGRVNTEAFF
CDR3nt: TGTGCCAGCACCTACAGGGGGCGGGTGAACACTGAAGCTTTCTTT

d_gene: .
j_gene: TRBJ1-2
abundance: .
v_gene: TRBV7-9
CDR3aa: CASSQSTVRLYGYTF
CDR3nt: TGTGCCAGCAGCCAATCAACCGTCAGGTTGTATGGCTACACCTTC

d_gene: .
j_gene: TRBJ2-5
abundance: .
v_gene: TRBV7-9
CDR3aa: CASSLAIGTLIGTQYF
CDR3nt: TGTGCCAGCAGCTTAGCGATCGGGACACTGATTGGGACCCAGTACTTC

d_gene: .
j_gene: TRBJ2-5
abundance: .
v_gene: TRBV5-5
CDR3aa: CASSLAGAEETQYF
CDR3nt: TGTGCCAGCAGCTTGGCAGGCGCAGAAGAGACCCAGTACTTC

d_gene: .
j_gene: TRBJ1-1
abundance: .
v_gene: TRBV30
CDR3aa: CAWTPGHGEAFF
CDR3nt: TGTGCCTGGACCCCCGGGCATGGTGAAGCTTTCTTT

d_gene: .
j_gene: TRBJ2-3
abundance: .
v_gene: TRBV7-9
CDR3aa: CASSVVADTQYF
CDR3nt: TGTGCCAGCAGCGTAGTAGCAGATACGCAGTATTTT

d_gene: .
j_gene: TRBJ1-5
abundance: .
v_gene: TRBV5-1
CDR3aa: CASSLSGQSNQPQHF
CDR3nt: TGCGCCAGCAGCTTGAGCGGACAGTCTAATCAGCCCCAGCATTTT

d_gene: .
j_gene: TRBJ2-6
abundance: .
v_gene: TRBV6-6
CDR3aa: CASSYIGANVLTF
CDR3nt: TGTGCCAGCAGTTATATAGGGGCCAACGTCCTGACTTTC

d_gene: .
j_gene: TRBJ1-2
abundance: .
v_gene: TRBV9
CDR3aa: CASRDTGYGYTF
CDR3nt: TGTGCCAGCAGAGATACAGGGTATGGCTACACCTTC

d_gene: TRBD1
j_gene: TRBJ2-3
abundance: .
v_gene: TRBV10-3
CDR3aa: CAIRDPGQVEVSQRTDTQYF
CDR3nt: TGTGCCATCAGAGACCCGGGACAGGTAGAGGTGAGCCAGAGGACAGATACGCAGTATTTT

d_gene: .
j_gene: TRBJ2-2
abundance: .
v_gene: TRBV5-4
CDR3aa: CASSLFTRLDTGELFF
CDR3nt: TGTGCCAGCAGCCTCTTCACCCGACTAGACACCGGGGAGCTGTTTTTT

d_gene: .
j_gene: TRBJ1-5
abundance: .
v_gene: TRBV6-1
CDR3aa: CASRGWNQPQHF
CDR3nt: TGTGCCAGCAGGGGCTGGAATCAGCCCCAGCATTTT

d_gene: .
j_gene: TRBJ2-7
abundance: once
v_gene: TRBV11-3
CDR3aa: CASSRSRGDEQYF
CDR3nt: TGTGCCAGCAGCCGTTCCCGGGGTGACGAGCAGTACTTC

d_gene: .
j_gene: TRBJ1-1
abundance: once
v_gene: TRBV5-7
CDR3aa: CASSLEAPETLAFF
CDR3nt: TGTGCCAGCAGCTTGGAAGCCCCTGAGACACTAGCTTTCTTT

d_gene: .
j_gene: TRBJ2-3
abundance: .
v_gene: TRBV5-1
CDR3aa: CASSPGTSMATDTQYF
CDR3nt: TGCGCCAGCAGCCCCGGCACTAGTATGGCCACAGATACGCAGTATTTT

d_gene: TRBD2
j_gene: TRBJ2-5
abundance: .
v_gene: TRBV7-2
CDR3aa: CASSLAGGGARETQYF
CDR3nt: TGTGCCAGCAGCTTAGCGGGCGGGGGGGCCAGGGAGACCCAGTACTTC